This T cell receptor beta chain was sequenced for a study of blood T cells in healthy people across ages. Study-wide results and caveats: Underestimates were what the diversity estimates from one million T cells were considered to be.

Next came a second PCR, run for about 7 to 12 cycles, which used a sample-barcoded 5' primer along with a J-beta primer mix. Paired-end reads containing CDR3 totaled no fewer than 2.5 million for each sample. TCRdb passed the 5' RACE reads through MiXCR, listing each CDR3 protein once. The data show around 1,700,000 distinct CDR3 sequences, 28% seen once. The table lists this clonotype with a few counts. What it recognizes is unknown. The source material was blood. The TCR comes from a woman in her 30s in good health.

The CDR3 sequence is CSALQRGGGETQYF. CDR3 DNA sequence: TGCAGTGCACTCCAGCGGGGGGGCGGGGAGACCCAGTACTTC. V gene TRBV20-1 combines with J gene TRBJ2-5, with 10 bases that match TRBD2. Germline values: CDR1 DFQATT, CDR2 SNEGSKA (reference sequence). V lost 6 bases to trimming and J lost 5 bases; unmatched junction nucleotides: 9. The CDR3 has 14 residues.